This entry describes one T cell receptor beta chain. The primer mix had 60 Vbeta and 13 Jbeta primers. Sequenced by immunoSEQ multiplex PCR; TCRdb stores in-frame clones only, minus some. The data hold 150,000 to 180,000 clones, with 80% observed a single time. The entry originates in a study of cytomegalovirus exposure and HLA in healthy donors. This CDR3 region has 15 residues. Per the germline V gene, CDR1 is SGHRS and CDR2 is YFSETQ. V lost 2 bases to trimming and J lost 1 base; unmatched junction nucleotides: 1. The gene calls are TRBV5-1 and TRBJ2-2; 8 positions match TRBD1. The sample comprised PBMCs. The clonotype originates from a young man in good health and CMV-seropositive. CDR3: CASSFGQGNTGELFF. CDR3 DNA: TGCGCCAGCAGCTTCGGACAGGGGAACACCGGGGAGCTGTTTTTT.